This T cell receptor beta chain came from a study of Ad26.COV2.S vaccination and SARS-CoV-2 variants. Note on this clone: The antigen is not known. This sample includes further DNA sequences coding for the same CDR3.

The study, taken as a whole, reports: Placebo recipients trailed vaccine recipients in spike-specific TCR breadth. Substantial breadth in spike-specific CD8+ and CD4+ T cell responses was reportedly seen after vaccination.

Only in-frame clones appear in the TCRdb table, and some are missing; sequencing was by immunoSEQ multiplex PCR. The sample yields about 350,000 clones, just over 90% seen once. CDR1 is SGDLS, CDR2 YYNGEE, per germline. The CDR3 consists of 11 residues. The germline V and J ends were trimmed by 0 bases and 8 bases, with 2 bases remaining between them. The receptor's source is a human donor who had recovered from COVID-19. Material: peripheral blood, obtained after recovery from COVID-19. The rearrangement links TRBV9 to TRBJ2-2, with D unresolved. In DNA, the CDR3 is TGTGCCAGCAGCGTAGGAGGGGAGCTGTTTTTT. Encoded protein: CASSVGGELFF.